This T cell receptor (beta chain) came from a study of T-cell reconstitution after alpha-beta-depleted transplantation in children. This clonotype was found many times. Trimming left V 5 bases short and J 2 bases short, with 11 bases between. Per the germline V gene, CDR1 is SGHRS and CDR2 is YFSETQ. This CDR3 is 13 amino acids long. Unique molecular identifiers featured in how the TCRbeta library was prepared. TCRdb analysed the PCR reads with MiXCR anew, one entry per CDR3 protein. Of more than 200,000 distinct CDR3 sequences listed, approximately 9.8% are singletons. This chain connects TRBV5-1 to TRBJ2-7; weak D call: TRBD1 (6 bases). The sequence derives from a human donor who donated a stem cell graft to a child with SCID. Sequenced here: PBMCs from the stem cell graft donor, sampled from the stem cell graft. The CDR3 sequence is CASSLTGPYEQYF. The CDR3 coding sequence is TGCGCCAGCAGTCTTACAGGGCCCTACGAGCAGTACTTC. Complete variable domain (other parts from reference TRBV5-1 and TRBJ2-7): KAGVTQTPRYLIKTRGQQVTLSCSPISGHRSVSWYQQTPGQGLQFLFEYFSETQRNKGNFPGRFSGRQFSNSRSEMNVSTLELGDSALYLCASSLTGPYEQYFGPGTRLTVT.